Sequencing of this T cell receptor beta chain was carried out in a study of patients and donors after allogeneic stem cell transplantation. This clonotype was observed many times. The ends lost 0 bases at V and 8 bases at J; junction bases unmatched: 4. The V gene's germline CDR1 is SGDLS and CDR2 YYNGEE. The CDR3 loop spans 13 amino acids. TCRdb re-called the RT-PCR reads with MiXCR, one entry per CDR3 protein. The table includes over 30,000 distinct CDR3 sequences, 37% detected once. Material: blood, either unsorted or a sorted T cell fraction (not recorded which). The rearrangement links TRBV9 to TRBJ1-2, with 7 nucleotides matching TRBD1. The source of this sequence is a human donor who was either an allogeneic HSCT recipient or a stem cell or donor lymphocyte infusion donor (not recorded which). It is not recorded whose cells these are; they may come from a transplant donor. CDR3 sequence: CASSVATGPGYTF. CDR3 sequence (DNA): TGTGCCAGCAGCGTAGCGACAGGGCCGGGCTACACCTTC.